The rows below give T cell receptor beta chains drawn from one sample of a study of immune cell composition in non-small cell lung cancer. Using immunoSEQ multiplex PCR, the repertoire was profiled, and TCRdb retains in-frame clones only, with some absent. This table has more than 7,500 clones, 55% to 75% appearing once. The sequenced sample consisted of lung tumor tissue. These receptors originate from a human donor with non-small cell lung cancer. Each CDR3 is given with its conserved first and last residue. The order of the fields is V gene, CDR3 length, J gene, CDR3 protein.

v_gene: TRBV7-3; len: 15; j_gene: TRBJ2-3; CDR3aa: CASSHTSGGTDTQYF
v_gene: TRBV19; len: 14; j_gene: TRBJ2-3; CDR3aa: CASNNPGSTDTQYF
v_gene: TRBV7-9; len: 13; j_gene: TRBJ1-1; CDR3aa: CASSLVGNTEAFF
v_gene: TRBV18; len: 15; j_gene: TRBJ2-5; CDR3aa: CASSPPSGIQETQYF
v_gene: TRBV23-1; len: 17; j_gene: TRBJ2-7; CDR3aa: CASSQPVVLAGTYEQYF
v_gene: TRBV5-8; len: 13; j_gene: TRBJ1-6; CDR3aa: CASSLRTNSPLHF
v_gene: TRBV19; len: 13; j_gene: TRBJ1-2; CDR3aa: CASRRGQAYGYTF
v_gene: TRBV7-3; len: 14; j_gene: TRBJ1-1; CDR3aa: CASSPDSYQNEAFF
v_gene: TRBV6-5; len: 15; j_gene: TRBJ1-2; CDR3aa: CASSYRRTANYGYTF
v_gene: TRBV11-3; len: 13; j_gene: TRBJ2-7; CDR3aa: CASSLDPWEEQYF
v_gene: TRBV7-9; len: 14; j_gene: TRBJ2-7; CDR3aa: CASSFGTGFGEQYF
v_gene: TRBV6-1; len: 13; j_gene: TRBJ2-5; CDR3aa: CASSGDWDGTQYF
v_gene: TRBV7-9; len: 15; j_gene: TRBJ1-2; CDR3aa: CASSLSNSAIYGYTF
v_gene: TRBV7-9; len: 16; j_gene: TRBJ1-6; CDR3aa: CASSLGQGFYNSPLHF
v_gene: TRBV5-8; len: 14; j_gene: TRBJ2-5; CDR3aa: CASSLALPRETQYF
v_gene: TRBV4-1; len: 18; j_gene: TRBJ2-7; CDR3aa: CASSQDLVRGSPSYEQYF
v_gene: TRBV7-8; len: 14; j_gene: TRBJ1-5; CDR3aa: CASSVQGGGQPQHF
v_gene: TRBV7-3; len: 15; j_gene: TRBJ2-7; CDR3aa: CASSLGTGTSYEQYF
v_gene: TRBV7-8; len: 15; j_gene: TRBJ1-6; CDR3aa: CASSSLVGVNSPLHF
v_gene: TRBV15; len: 12; j_gene: TRBJ2-3; CDR3aa: CATSRGTDTQYF
v_gene: TRBV11-2; len: 14; j_gene: TRBJ2-5; CDR3aa: CASSFQGVEETQYF
v_gene: TRBV20-1; len: 11; j_gene: TRBJ2-2; CDR3aa: CSAIRDGELFF
v_gene: TRBV15; len: 15; j_gene: TRBJ2-5; CDR3aa: CATSRFSGQQETQYF
v_gene: TRBV5-5; len: 14; j_gene: TRBJ2-1; CDR3aa: CASSFGVAGNEQFF
v_gene: TRBV19; len: 14; j_gene: TRBJ1-1; CDR3aa: CASSIETVNTEAFF
v_gene: TRBV4-2; len: 17; j_gene: TRBJ1-2; CDR3aa: CASSLRRGDRGNYGYTF
v_gene: TRBV2; len: 14; j_gene: TRBJ1-6; CDR3aa: CASSGQVLNSPLHF
v_gene: TRBV6-5; len: 14; j_gene: TRBJ1-1; CDR3aa: CASSYFVRATEAFF
v_gene: TRBV7-9; len: 16; j_gene: TRBJ2-7; CDR3aa: CASSLVSGTGGYEQYF
v_gene: TRBV19; len: 20; j_gene: TRBJ2-4; CDR3aa: CASSIEGLAGSFLAKNIQYF
v_gene: TRBV4-2; len: 16; j_gene: TRBJ1-5; CDR3aa: CASSQGPDGGLSPQHF
v_gene: TRBV19; len: 17; j_gene: TRBJ1-5; CDR3aa: CASSIVLGTNLNQPQHF
v_gene: TRBV6-1; len: 16; j_gene: TRBJ2-5; CDR3aa: CASSATGGSVLGTQYF
v_gene: TRBV6-4; len: 14; j_gene: TRBJ2-3; CDR3aa: CASSEAGATDTQYF
v_gene: TRBV7-2; len: 14; j_gene: TRBJ2-1; CDR3aa: CASSFAGGDNEQFF
v_gene: TRBV19; len: 13; j_gene: TRBJ1-6; CDR3aa: CASKGDYNSPLHF
v_gene: TRBV6-5; len: 15; j_gene: TRBJ1-5; CDR3aa: CASRSQGDSNQPQHF
v_gene: TRBV11-1; len: 13; j_gene: TRBJ1-1; CDR3aa: CASSLTDNTEAFF
v_gene: TRBV11-2; len: 17; j_gene: TRBJ1-1; CDR3aa: CASSLITVRFLGAEAFF
v_gene: TRBV11-3; len: 15; j_gene: TRBJ2-1; CDR3aa: CASSLARGAANEQFF
v_gene: TRBV4-2; len: 17; j_gene: TRBJ1-2; CDR3aa: CASSQASVSPGYYGYTF
v_gene: TRBV19; len: 13; j_gene: TRBJ2-2; CDR3aa: CASSNPNTGELFF
v_gene: TRBV11-2; len: 18; j_gene: TRBJ1-3; CDR3aa: CASSLGSLGEGWRNTIYF
v_gene: TRBV6-5; len: 14; j_gene: TRBJ1-3; CDR3aa: CASSRTGYGNTIYF
v_gene: TRBV9; len: 15; j_gene: TRBJ2-1; CDR3aa: CASSVERWAYNEQFF
v_gene: TRBV7-8; len: 14; j_gene: TRBJ1-1; CDR3aa: CASSSYTPGQGAFF